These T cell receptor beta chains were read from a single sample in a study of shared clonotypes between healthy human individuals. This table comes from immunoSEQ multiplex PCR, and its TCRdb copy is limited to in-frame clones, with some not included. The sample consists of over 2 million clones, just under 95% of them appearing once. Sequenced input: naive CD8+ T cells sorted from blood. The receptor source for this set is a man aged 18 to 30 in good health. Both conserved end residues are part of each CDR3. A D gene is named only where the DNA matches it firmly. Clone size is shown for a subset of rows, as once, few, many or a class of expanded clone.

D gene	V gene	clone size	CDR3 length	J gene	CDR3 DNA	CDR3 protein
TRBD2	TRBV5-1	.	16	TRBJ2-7	TGCGCCAGCAGCCCAGGGACTAGCGGACTCACCTACGAGCAGTACTTC	CASSPGTSGLTYEQYF
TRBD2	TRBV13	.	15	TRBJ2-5	TGTGCCAGCAGCCTAGCGGGACATCAACAAGAGACCCAGTACTTC	CASSLAGHQQETQYF
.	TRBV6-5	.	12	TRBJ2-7	TGTGCCAGCAGCCCCCGGGGCTACGAGCAGTACTTC	CASSPRGYEQYF
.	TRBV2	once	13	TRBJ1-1	TGTGCCAGCAGCGCGGACGGAATCGGGGAAGCTTTCTTT	CASSADGIGEAFF
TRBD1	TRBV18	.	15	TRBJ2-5	TGTGCCAGCTCACCATGGGGACAGGGGCAAGAGACCCAGTACTTC	CASSPWGQGQETQYF
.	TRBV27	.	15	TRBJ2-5	TGTGCCAGCAGTCCGGATCACAGTAGCCCAGAGACCCAGTACTTC	CASSPDHSSPETQYF
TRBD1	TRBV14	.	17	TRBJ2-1	TGTGCCAGCAGCCAGGAAACCGGGACAGGGCTCTACAATGAGCAGTTCTTC	CASSQETGTGLYNEQFF
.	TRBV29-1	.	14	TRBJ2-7	TGCAGCGTTGAAGGTCGGGGGAGCTCCTACGAGCAGTACTTC	CSVEGRGSSYEQYF
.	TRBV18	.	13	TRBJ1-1	TGTGCCAGTTCACCGGACCTTTACACTGAAGCTTTCTTT	CASSPDLYTEAFF
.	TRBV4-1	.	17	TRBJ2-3	TGCGCCAGCAGCCAAGATCCTCCGGGAGTGAGCACAGATACGCAGTATTTT	CASSQDPPGVSTDTQYF
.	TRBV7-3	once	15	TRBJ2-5	TGTGCCAGCAGCTTTACGGGGGGCACACAAGAGACCCAGTACTTC	CASSFTGGTQETQYF
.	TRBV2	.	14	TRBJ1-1	TGTGCCAGCAGTGACTCGCCCCGAGCCACTGAAGCTTTCTTT	CASSDSPRATEAFF
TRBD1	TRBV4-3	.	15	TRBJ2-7	TGCGCCAGCAGCCAAGAGGTACAGGGGATCTACGAGCAGTACTTC	CASSQEVQGIYEQYF
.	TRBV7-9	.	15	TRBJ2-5	TGTGCCAGCAGCTTATACAGGGCGGGTGAGGAGACCCAGTACTTC	CASSLYRAGEETQYF
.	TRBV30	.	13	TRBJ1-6	TGTGCCTGGAGTGAACAGACAAATTCACCCCTCCACTTT	CAWSEQTNSPLHF
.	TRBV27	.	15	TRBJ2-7	TGTGCCAGCAGTTTATCGTGGAGTGGTGCCTACGAGCAGTACTTC	CASSLSWSGAYEQYF
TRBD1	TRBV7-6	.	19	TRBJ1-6	TGTGCCAGCAGAAGACCGCAAGAACAGGGGGCGCTGAGTAATTCACCCCTCCACTTT	CASRRPQEQGALSNSPLHF
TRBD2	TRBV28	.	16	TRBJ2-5	TGTGCCAGCAGTTTCGATGAGGGAGGGTCTGGAGAGACCCAGTACTTC	CASSFDEGGSGETQYF
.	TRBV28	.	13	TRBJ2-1	TGTGCCAGCAGTTTATTGCCAGTCAATGAGCAGTTCTTC	CASSLLPVNEQFF
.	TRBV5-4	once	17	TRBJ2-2	TGTGCCAGCAGCTTAAGGGGACGGCTATCGGGTACCGGGGAGCTGTTTTTT	CASSLRGRLSGTGELFF
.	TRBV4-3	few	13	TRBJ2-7	TGCGCCAGCAGCCAATGGCAGTCCTACGAGCAGTACTTC	CASSQWQSYEQYF
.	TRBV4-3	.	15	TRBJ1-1	TGCGCCAGCAGCCAAGGTCAGTTTACGAACACTGAAGCTTTCTTT	CASSQGQFTNTEAFF
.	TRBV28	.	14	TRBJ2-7	TGTGCCAGCAGTTTTAGTCAGATGAGCTACGAGCAGTACTTC	CASSFSQMSYEQYF
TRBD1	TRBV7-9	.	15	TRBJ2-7	TGTGCCAGCAGCGACCACCAGGACAGGGTACACGAGCAGTACTTC	CASSDHQDRVHEQYF
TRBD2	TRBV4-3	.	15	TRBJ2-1	TGCGCCAGCAGCCATGGGCTAGCGGGAGCAAATGAGCAGTTCTTC	CASSHGLAGANEQFF
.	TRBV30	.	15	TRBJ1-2	TGTGCCTGGAGTCAAACTGAACAGGGAAACTATGGCTACACCTTC	CAWSQTEQGNYGYTF
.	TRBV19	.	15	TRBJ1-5	TGTGCCAGTAGTGTAATACAGAGTAGCAATCAGCCCCAGCATTTT	CASSVIQSSNQPQHF
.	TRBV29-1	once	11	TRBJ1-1	TGCAGCGTTCCCCAGAACACTGAAGCTTTCTTT	CSVPQNTEAFF
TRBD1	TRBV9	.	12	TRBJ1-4	TGTGCCAGCAGCACACAGGGGGAAAAACTGTTTTTT	CASSTQGEKLFF
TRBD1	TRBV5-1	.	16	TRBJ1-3	TGCGCCAGCAGCCCTATTACAGGGGGCACTGGAAACACCATATATTTT	CASSPITGGTGNTIYF
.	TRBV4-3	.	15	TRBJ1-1	TGCGCCAGCAGCCAAGACTCAGGGGCTGACACTGAAGCTTTCTTT	CASSQDSGADTEAFF
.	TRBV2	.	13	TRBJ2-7	TGTGCCAGCATGGGGACTTGGACCTACGAGCAGTACTTC	CASMGTWTYEQYF
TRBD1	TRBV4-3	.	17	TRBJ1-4	TGCGCCAGCAGCCAAGAACCTTCCGGGACAGCTAATGAAAAACTGTTTTTT	CASSQEPSGTANEKLFF
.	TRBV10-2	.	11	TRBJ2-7	TGCGCCAGCAGAGACTCCTACGAGCAGTACTTC	CASRDSYEQYF
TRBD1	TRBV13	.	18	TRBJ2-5	TGTGCCAGCAGCCCGCGGACAGGGGGTCCCCGAGGCCAAGAGACCCAGTACTTC	CASSPRTGGPRGQETQYF
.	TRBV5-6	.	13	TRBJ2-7	TGTGCCAGCAGCTTTGGCGGCTCCTACGAGCAGTACTTC	CASSFGGSYEQYF
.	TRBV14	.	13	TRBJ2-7	TGTGCCAGCAGCCCAATAGGTACCTACGAGCAGTACTTC	CASSPIGTYEQYF
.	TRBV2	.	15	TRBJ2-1	TGTGCCAGCAGTGAGAGCGGAGTGGAGGGGGATGAGCAGTTCTTC	CASSESGVEGDEQFF
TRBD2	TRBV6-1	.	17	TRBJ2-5	TGTGCCAGCAGTGAAGACCTGGCTAGCGGGGGTCGGGAGACCCAGTACTTC	CASSEDLASGGRETQYF
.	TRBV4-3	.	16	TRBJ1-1	TGCGCCAGCAGCCAAGATGTTTACGGGGGGGACACTGAAGCTTTCTTT	CASSQDVYGGDTEAFF